The 21 T cell receptor beta chains given below trace back to one sample, sequenced in a study of Tregs in tolerant kidney transplant recipients (dated by TCRdb to about 2019). Library creation used the immunoSEQ multiplex PCR assay. TCRdb stores this immuneACCESS table with in-frame sequences only. Part of the clones is absent; in the studies checked, under half of the shortfall reflects unresolved V genes, and no reason is known for the rest. This sample has approximately 260,000 clones in its table, and around 82% of those were observed once. The ten biggest clones cover approximately 0.69% of the sample. The sequencing sample was made of CD4+ T cells from blood. These TCRs come from a human donor in good health.

The chain employs TRBV2 and TRBJ1-1; D is uncertain. The germline V and J ends were trimmed by 5 bases and 2 bases, with 15 bases remaining between them. This CDR3 is built from 15 residues. The germline CDR1 and CDR2 sequences are SNHLY and FYNNEI. The CDR3 loop reads CASSLRGQVNTEAFF. CDR3 DNA sequence: TGTGCCAGCAGTCTTCGAGGGCAGGTCAACACTGAAGCTTTCTTT.

The chain links TRBV7-3 to TRBJ1-2; D is perhaps TRBD1 (6 bases). This CDR3 has 14 residues. V shed 6 bases and J shed 4 bases, with 15 bases lying between them. CDR1 and CDR2 from the germline V gene are SGHTA and FQGTGA. The CDR3 region is CASSQRGGSYGYTF. The CDR3 region has the DNA TGTGCCAGCAGTCAAAGGGGGGGTAGCTATGGCTACACCTTC. Supplemented by reference TRBV7-3 and TRBJ1-2, the full variable domain reads GAGVSQTPSNKVTEKGKYVELRCDPISGHTALYWYRQSLGQGPEFLIYFQGTGAADDSGLPNDRFFAVRPEGSVSTLKIQRTERGDSAVYLCASSQRGGSYGYTFGSGTRLTVV.

The chain is built from TRBV14 and TRBJ2-5; 11 bases are shared with TRBD2. Germline V gene sequence: CDR1 SGHDN, CDR2 FVKESK. V trimming: 5 bases; J trimming: 3 bases; junction bases outside the gene matches: 14. This CDR3 contains 18 residues. CDR3 sequence: CASSTPGLAGGLKETQYF. Here the CDR3 DNA reads TGTGCCAGCAGCACCCCGGGTCTAGCGGGGGGACTCAAAGAGACCCAGTACTTC.

The V and J genes are TRBV5-1 and TRBJ2-5; D tentatively fits TRBD1 or TRBD2 (5 bases each). The J call may be mistaken, given a closer DNA end match to TRBJ2-7. This CDR3 has 14 amino acids. From germline, CDR1 is SGHRS and CDR2 YFSETQ. The CDR3 loop reads CASSFGADPYEQYF. CDR3 nucleotide sequence: TGCGCCAGCAGCTTCGGGGCGGACCCCTACGAGCAGTACTTC.

The chain couples TRBV5-1 to TRBJ1-3, with D uncertain. This CDR3 is 14 amino acids long. The germline V and J ends were trimmed by 0 bases and 4 bases, with 8 bases remaining between them. From germline, CDR1 is SGHRS and CDR2 YFSETQ. The CDR3: CASSLGESGNTIYF. As DNA, the CDR3 is TGCGCCAGCAGCTTGGGGGAATCCGGAAACACCATATATTTT.

This chain links TRBV6-5 with TRBJ2-1; 7 bases are shared with TRBD2. J was trimmed by 7 bases and V by 0 bases; bases with no gene match: 9. There are 16 residues in the CDR3. From germline, CDR1 is MNHEY and CDR2 SVGAGI. The CDR3 sequence is CASSYSLAGSGNEQFF. The CDR3 coding sequence is TGTGCCAGCAGTTACTCCTTAGCGGGCTCTGGGAATGAGCAGTTCTTC.

This clone was detected a few times. J is TRBJ1-1 and V is TRBV19; D call uncertain. CDR3 length: 14 amino acids. V lost 2 bases to trimming and J lost 3 bases, with 10 bases between them. Germline-derived CDR1 and CDR2 are LNHDA and SQIVND (reference sequence). The CDR3 here is CASSIRPEDTEAFF. CDR3 nucleotide sequence: TGTGCCAGTAGTATACGGCCAGAAGACACTGAAGCTTTCTTT.

The chain has TRBV7-9 and TRBJ1-4, with a tentative D call TRBD1 (5 bases). Trimming removed 0 bases from V and 7 bases from J, with 18 bases in between. Germline V gene data show CDR1 as SEHNR and CDR2 as FQNEAQ (reference sequence). This CDR3 region has 17 residues. Here the CDR3 reads CASSLASLRDGVEKLFF. The CDR3 DNA follows: TGTGCCAGCAGCTTAGCGTCACTCCGGGACGGCGTTGAAAAACTGTTTTTT.

The rearrangement uses TRBV7-2 and TRBJ2-6, with a possible D match to TRBD1 (5 bases). The CDR3 runs 19 residues. Germline CDR1 is SGHTA and CDR2 is FQGNSA. Trimming left V 5 bases short and J 2 bases short, with 22 bases between. The CDR3 here is CASSPQRVRAFTGANVLTF. DNA for the CDR3: TGTGCCAGCAGCCCCCAACGGGTCAGGGCCTTCACTGGGGCCAACGTCCTGACTTTC.

The J gene is TRBJ1-4, the V gene TRBV2; maybe TRBD1 (5 bases). V lost 6 bases, J lost 0 bases, and 11 bases lay in between. In germline, CDR1 is SNHLY, CDR2 FYNNEI. The CDR3 has 15 amino acids. The CDR3 spells CASREGLTTNEKLFF. CDR3 coding DNA: TGTGCCAGCAGAGAGGGGCTTACAACTAATGAAAAACTGTTTTTT.

The V and J genes are TRBV5-1 and TRBJ2-1, with D unclear. The CDR3 contains 12 residues. The V end lost 1 base, the J end lost 7 bases, and 6 bases lay between the germline ends. Germline V gives CDR1 SGHRS, CDR2 YFSETQ. The CDR3 is CASSLIGNEQFF. In nucleotides, the CDR3 is TGCGCCAGCAGCTTGATCGGGAATGAGCAGTTCTTC.

This CDR3 reads CASSQDKSRGVYNSPLHF. The CDR3 DNA is TGCGCCAGCAGCCAAGATAAGTCGAGGGGGGTCTATAATTCACCCCTCCACTTT. The chain is built from TRBV4-1 and TRBJ1-6; D perhaps matches TRBD1 (6 bases). V was cut by 0 bases and J by 3 bases, with 15 bases left in between. CDR1 is MGHRA and CDR2 is YSYEKL in the germline V gene. This CDR3 is 18 amino acids long.

The chain couples TRBV15 to TRBJ2-7; D call uncertain. The CDR3 covers 13 residues. The V gene's germline CDR1 is LNHNV and CDR2 YYDKDF (reference sequence). The V and J ends lost 0 bases and 6 bases respectively, with 9 bases between them. The CDR3 nucleotides read TGTGCCACCAGCAGAGAACCAGGCGCCGAGCAGTACTTC. The encoded protein is CATSREPGAEQYF. Full variable domain (rest looked up from reference TRBV15 and TRBJ2-7): DAMVIQNPRYQVTQFGKPVTLSCSQTLNHNVMYWYQQKSSQAPKLLFHYYDKDFNNEADTPDNFQSRRPNTSFCFLDIRSPGLGDTAMYLCATSREPGAEQYFGPGTRLTVT.

This clone has a single count. J is TRBJ2-5 and V is TRBV5-4; tentatively, D is TRBD1 (6 bases). The CDR3 has 13 amino acids. Per germline, CDR1 SGHNT and CDR2 YYREEE (reference sequence). V was trimmed by 4 bases and J by 3 bases, leaving 10 bases between them. CDR3 sequence reads: CASSPDRKETQYF. CDR3 in DNA: TGTGCCAGCAGCCCAGACAGGAAAGAGACCCAGTACTTC.

CDR3 nucleotide sequence: TGTGCCAGCCTCGGGACTCCCTTGGTCCCAGATACGCAGTATTTT. Translation gives CASLGTPLVPDTQYF. The chain combines TRBV2 with TRBJ2-3, with D tentatively TRBD2 (6 bases). V dropped 8 bases and J dropped 4 bases, with 19 bases sitting between them. Per germline, CDR1 SNHLY and CDR2 FYNNEI. The CDR3 is 15 amino acids.

The chain uses TRBV5-1 and TRBJ1-2, with D perhaps TRBD1 (5 bases). The CDR3 is made up of 17 amino acids. V shed 8 bases and J shed 4 bases, with 27 bases lying between them. Germline CDR1 is SGHRS and CDR2 is YFSETQ. The CDR3 region is CASSALGGSTPLYGYTF. In DNA, the CDR3 is TGCGCCAGTAGTGCTCTGGGGGGTTCCACGCCCCTCTATGGCTACACCTTC.

The chain is built from TRBV2 and TRBJ2-7; no reliable D call. Trimming left V 8 bases short and J 4 bases short, with 12 bases between. The CDR3 loop spans 12 amino acids. Germline V lookup: CDR1 SNHLY, CDR2 FYNNEI. The CDR3 region has the DNA TGTGCCAGCCACAGAGAAGGTTACGAGCAGTACTTC. It codes for CASHREGYEQYF.

This rearrangement joins TRBV7-2 to TRBJ2-1; unclear D gene. The CDR3 is 15 amino acids. With 6 bases removed from V and 0 bases from J, the gap between germline ends came to 12 bases. The germline gives CDR1 SGHTA, CDR2 FQGNSA. CDR3: CASSIDFSSYNEQFF. In DNA, the CDR3 is TGTGCCAGCAGTATTGACTTCAGCTCCTACAATGAGCAGTTCTTC.

The rearrangement links TRBV7-3 to TRBJ2-3; D is uncertain. Germline V gene sequence: CDR1 SGHTA, CDR2 FQGTGA. This CDR3 region has 13 residues. V gave up 0 bases and J gave up 5 bases, with 6 bases separating them. The CDR3 nucleotides are TGTGCCAGCAGCTTAACGGTCGGAGATACGCAGTATTTT. This encodes CASSLTVGDTQYF.

This sequence joins TRBV6-6 and TRBJ2-2; 9 nucleotides match TRBD1. V gave up 6 bases and J gave up 4 bases; unmatched junction bases: 9. Per germline, CDR1 MNHNY and CDR2 SVGAGI (reference sequence). The CDR3 is 16 residues long. The CDR3 protein is CASRLAGTGSTGELFF. DNA for the CDR3: TGTGCCAGCAGACTCGCCGGGACAGGGAGCACCGGGGAGCTGTTTTTT.

The chain combines TRBV11-2 with TRBJ2-1, with 10 bases matching TRBD2. The CDR3 runs to 14 residues. Germline assignment: CDR1 SGHAT and CDR2 FQNNGV. With V trimmed by 7 bases and J by 9 bases, 9 bases remained unmatched. CDR3 DNA: TGTGCCAGCACCTCTAGCGGGGGTAGTAGTGAGCAGTTCTTC. Its protein is CASTSSGGSSEQFF.